These 9 T cell receptor beta chains were sequenced from one sample in a study of cytomegalovirus exposure and HLA in healthy donors. The PCR employed 60 Vbeta primers together with 13 Jbeta primers. Assay: immunoSEQ multiplex PCR; the TCRdb copy retains only in-frame clones and omits some. Counted here are about 130,000 clones, just under 75% occurring once; the ten biggest clones make up about 4.3%. Sequenced: PBMCs. The source is a man between 60 and 70 years old in good health and CMV-seropositive.

This clone was counted between two and nine times. J is TRBJ2-3 and V is TRBV10-3; 7 bases fit TRBD2. The CDR3 runs 15 residues. Germline V gene sequence: CDR1 ENHRY, CDR2 SYGVKD. J was trimmed by 4 bases and V by 4 bases; bases with no gene match: 8. Written as DNA, the CDR3 is TGTGCCATCAGTGGGGCGGGGGAACCGGCAGATACGCAGTATTTT. Encoded protein: CAISGAGEPADTQYF.

The J gene is TRBJ2-5, the V gene TRBV7-3, with a possible D match to TRBD1 (6 bases). With 1 base removed from V and 3 bases from J, the gap between germline ends came to 12 bases. The germline V gene has CDR1 SGHTA and CDR2 FQGTGA. There are 15 residues in the CDR3. CDR3 DNA: TGTGCCAGCAGCTTAAACGGCGCAGGGGAAGAGACCCAGTACTTC. Protein sequence: CASSLNGAGEETQYF.

The chain combines TRBV19 with TRBJ1-5; TRBD1 aligns across 8 bases. CDR1 and CDR2 from the germline V gene are LNHDA and SQIVND (reference sequence). The V segment lost 9 bases and the J segment 9 bases; nucleotides outside the gene matches: 7. This CDR3 spans 12 amino acids. CDR3 sequence: CASSQGGGPQHF. The CDR3 coding sequence is TGTGCCAGCTCACAGGGGGGTGGGCCCCAGCATTTT.

This chain joins TRBV28 and TRBJ1-4, with TRBD1 matching 7 bases. V lost 5 bases and J lost 7; bases outside the gene matches: 4. CDR1 MDHEN and CDR2 SYDVKM come from the germline V gene. CDR3 size: 13 residues. The CDR3 sequence: CASSPDRVEKLFF. CDR3 nucleotide sequence: TGTGCCAGCAGTCCCGACAGGGTTGAAAAACTGTTTTTT.

The chain couples TRBV19 to TRBJ2-5, with D possibly matching TRBD1 (7 bases). Germline loops: CDR1 LNHDA, CDR2 SQIVND (reference sequence). V lost 4 bases and J lost 5, with 20 bases in between. CDR3 length: 16 residues. The CDR3 here is CASSNPRQGGEETQYF. CDR3 DNA: TGTGCCAGTAGTAATCCACGTCAGGGGGGTGAGGAGACCCAGTACTTC.

The rearrangement uses TRBV28 and TRBJ2-3, with D perhaps TRBD1 (6 bases). Germline-derived CDR1 and CDR2 are MDHEN and SYDVKM. Trimming pared 7 bases from V and 2 bases from J, leaving 16 bases between. This CDR3 region has 15 residues. The CDR3: CASNYLRGFTDTQYF. DNA for the CDR3: TGTGCCAGCAATTACCTCAGGGGATTCACAGATACGCAGTATTTT.

The chain links TRBV19 to TRBJ2-7; 10 positions match TRBD1. Unmatched junction bases numbered 7, after V lost 5 bases and J lost 0 bases. The CDR3 is made up of 16 amino acids. Looked up from germline, CDR1 is LNHDA and CDR2 is SQIVND (reference sequence). DNA for the CDR3: TGTGCCAGTAGTGCCGACCGGACAGGGGGCTCCTACGAGCAGTACTTC. Translated: CASSADRTGGSYEQYF.

Only one count was recorded for this clone. Here the CDR3 reads CASSEVGIGQGLNQPQHF. DNA of the CDR3: TGTGCCAGCAGTGAGGTGGGGATCGGACAGGGCCTAAATCAGCCCCAGCATTTT. This chain joins TRBV28 and TRBJ1-5, with 8 bases identical to TRBD1. V shed 5 bases and J 4 bases; nucleotides not matched to a gene: 16. Germline lookup yields CDR1 MDHEN and CDR2 SYDVKM. This CDR3 region has 18 residues.

The V and J genes are TRBV5-5 and TRBJ2-2, with 11 bases matching TRBD1. This CDR3 contains 16 residues. V was clipped by 0 bases and J by 7 bases; unmatched bases: 5. Germline lookup yields CDR1 SGHKS and CDR2 YYEKEE (reference sequence). The CDR3 here is CASSLARDRGNGELFF. For the CDR3, the DNA is TGTGCCAGCAGCTTGGCCCGGGACAGGGGGAACGGGGAGCTGTTTTTT.